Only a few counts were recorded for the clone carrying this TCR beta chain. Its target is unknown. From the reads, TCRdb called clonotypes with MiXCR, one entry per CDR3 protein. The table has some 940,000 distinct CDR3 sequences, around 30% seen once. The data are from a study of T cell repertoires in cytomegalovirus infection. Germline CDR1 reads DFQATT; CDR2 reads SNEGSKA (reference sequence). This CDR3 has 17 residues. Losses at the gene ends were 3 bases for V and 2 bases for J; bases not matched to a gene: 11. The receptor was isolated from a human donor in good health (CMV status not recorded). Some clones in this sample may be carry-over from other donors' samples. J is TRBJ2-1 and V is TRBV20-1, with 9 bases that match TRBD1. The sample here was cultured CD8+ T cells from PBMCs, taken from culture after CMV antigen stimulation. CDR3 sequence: CSARGDREGFTYNEQFF. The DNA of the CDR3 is TGCAGTGCTAGGGGGGACAGGGAGGGCTTTACCTACAATGAGCAGTTCTTC.